The 11 T cell receptor beta chains below all came from one sample that was sequenced in a study of OX40 agonist ivuxolimab in advanced cancers. The data were produced by immunoSEQ multiplex PCR, yet TCRdb's version contains in-frame clones alone and is incomplete. The profile shows roughly 61,000 clones, approximately 75% of them singletons. The sequenced sample was CD4+ or CD8+ T cells sorted from blood, obtained in a trial of the OX40 agonist ivuxolimab. The receptors shown here come from an adult with an advanced solid tumor such as melanoma, head and neck, liver or kidney cancer.

The chain has TRBV6-1 and TRBJ2-5; 9 positions agree with TRBD1. The trim removed 5 bases at V and 4 bases at J, leaving 8 bases unmatched. CDR1 is MNHNS and CDR2 is SASEGT in the germline V gene. The CDR3 spans 15 residues. The CDR3 loop reads CASSLTGQGGETQYF. CDR3 nucleotide sequence: TGTGCCAGCAGTCTCACGGGACAGGGTGGAGAGACCCAGTACTTC.

The chain employs TRBV6-5 and TRBJ2-1; D unresolved. The CDR3 is made up of 13 amino acids. V lost 2 bases to trimming and J lost 5 bases, with 7 bases between them. CDR1 is MNHEY, CDR2 SVGAGI, per germline. In DNA form, the CDR3 reads TGTGCCAGCAGTTACGGCGCAAACAATGAGCAGTTCTTC. This gives the protein CASSYGANNEQFF.

The J gene is TRBJ2-7, the V gene TRBV2, with 9 bases lining up with TRBD1. The germline gives CDR1 SNHLY, CDR2 FYNNEI. CDR3 length equals 12 residues. Trimming cost V 4 bases and J 5 bases; bases outside gene matches: 0. The DNA of the CDR3 is TGTGCCAGCAGTGGGACAGGGGACGAGCAGTACTTC. This translates into CASSGTGDEQYF.

The CDR3 loop reads CASSEATGGGQPQHF. As DNA, the CDR3 is TGTGCCAGCAGTGAAGCGACAGGGGGGGGGCAGCCCCAGCATTTT. J is TRBJ1-5 and V is TRBV6-1, with TRBD1 matching 9 bases. This CDR3 has 15 amino acids. Germline V gene lookup returns CDR1 MNHNS and CDR2 SASEGT. Trimming removed 0 bases from V and 7 bases from J; junction bases left unmatched: 4.

CDR3 coding DNA: TGTGCCAGCAGTTTTCTTACGGGTACGGGGGCCAACTATGGCTACACCTTC. This encodes CASSFLTGTGANYGYTF. This chain links TRBV27 with TRBJ1-2, with TRBD1 as a possible D gene (6 bases). Germline loops: CDR1 MNHEY, CDR2 SMNVEV (reference sequence). CDR3 size: 17 residues. V was shortened by 3 bases and J by 2 bases, with 19 bases between the two germline ends.

The CDR3 region has the DNA TGTGCCAGTAGTATAGCCCCGGTGGGAATTATGGGGGAGCAGTACTTC. It yields the protein CASSIAPVGIMGEQYF. The chain links TRBV19 to TRBJ2-5, with D perhaps assigned TRBD1 or TRBD2 (5 bases each). The CDR3 loop spans 16 amino acids. The germline gives CDR1 LNHDA, CDR2 SQIVND (reference sequence). Trimming cost V 1 base and J 11 bases, with 23 bases left between them.

The rearrangement uses TRBV5-1 and TRBJ2-5; TRBD2 is a possible D gene (6 bases). CDR3 length equals 15 residues. V lost 4 bases and J 8 bases, leaving 21 bases between the germline ends. From germline, CDR1 is SGHRS and CDR2 YFSETQ. CDR3 sequence (DNA): TGCGCCAGCAGCCCCCGGCCTGGGACTCAGGGAACCCAGTACTTC. It translates to CASSPRPGTQGTQYF. Filled out from reference TRBV5-1 and TRBJ2-5, the complete variable domain reads KAGVTQTPRYLIKTRGQQVTLSCSPISGHRSVSWYQQTPGQGLQFLFEYFSETQRNKGNFPGRFSGRQFSNSRSEMNVSTLELGDSALYLCASSPRPGTQGTQYFGPGTRLLVL.

V usage is TRBV7-2 and J usage is TRBJ2-7, with TRBD1 as a possible D gene (5 bases). Germline V gene data show CDR1 as SGHTA and CDR2 as FQGNSA. The CDR3 length is 15 residues. V was pared by 5 bases and J by 1 base, with 15 bases between. CDR3 region: CASSRTTQVSYEQYF. The CDR3 region has the DNA TGTGCCAGCAGCCGGACGACACAGGTTTCCTACGAGCAGTACTTC.

The gene calls are TRBV6-5 and TRBJ2-5; D unclear. The CDR3 totals 15 residues. V was trimmed by 0 bases and J by 2 bases, leaving 10 bases between them. CDR1 is MNHEY and CDR2 is SVGAGI in the germline V gene. CDR3 sequence: CASSYSSGMQETQYF. The CDR3 nucleotides read TGTGCCAGCAGTTACTCCTCTGGGATGCAAGAGACCCAGTACTTC.

This chain connects TRBV12-5 to TRBJ2-6; D remains unclear. This CDR3 spans 18 amino acids. CDR1 LGHNT and CDR2 FRNRAP come from the germline V gene. Deletions cut 1 base from V and 0 bases from J, with 13 bases between. This chain's CDR3 is CASGLEITRYSGANVLTF. In DNA, the CDR3 is TGTGCTAGTGGTTTGGAAATAACCAGGTACTCTGGGGCCAACGTCCTGACTTTC. The full variable domain, with the rest looked up from reference TRBV12-5 and TRBJ2-6, is DARVTQTPRHKVTEMGQEVTMRCQPILGHNTVFWYRQTMMQGLELLAYFRNRAPLDDSGMPKDRFSAEMPDATLATLKIQPSEPRDSAVYFCASGLEITRYSGANVLTFGAGSRLTVL.

The V and J genes are TRBV6-1 and TRBJ2-7; TRBD1 might be the D (5 bases). Trimming took off 3 bases at V and 3 bases at J, with 12 bases between the two ends. Germline V gene sequence: CDR1 MNHNS, CDR2 SASEGT. The CDR3 extends over 14 amino acids. This chain's CDR3 is CASSDRGHLYEQYF. The CDR3 DNA sequence: TGTGCCAGCAGTGATCGTGGACATCTCTACGAGCAGTACTTC.